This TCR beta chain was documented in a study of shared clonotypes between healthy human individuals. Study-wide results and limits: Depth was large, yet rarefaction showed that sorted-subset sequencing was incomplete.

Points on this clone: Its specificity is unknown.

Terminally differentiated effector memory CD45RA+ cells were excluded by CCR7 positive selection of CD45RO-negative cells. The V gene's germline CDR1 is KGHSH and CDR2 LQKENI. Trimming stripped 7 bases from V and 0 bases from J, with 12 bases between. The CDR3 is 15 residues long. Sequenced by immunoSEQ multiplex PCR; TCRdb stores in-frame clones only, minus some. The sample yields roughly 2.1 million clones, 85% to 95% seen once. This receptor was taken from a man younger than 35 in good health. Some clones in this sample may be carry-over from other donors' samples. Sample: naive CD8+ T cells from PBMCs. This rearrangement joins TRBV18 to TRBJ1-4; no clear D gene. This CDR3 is CASLTDGATNEKLFF. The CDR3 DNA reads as TGTGCCAGCTTAACCGACGGCGCAACTAATGAAAAACTGTTTTTT.